The 13 T cell receptor beta chains in this list originate from one sample, sequenced in a study of T cell responses to AZD1222 COVID-19 vaccine. Measured with immunoSEQ multiplex PCR; TCRdb has only the in-frame clones, and not every one. The repertoire has approximately 75,000 clones, roughly 87% of them found once; the top ten carry more than 15%. The sample in question was peripheral blood, obtained 28 days after the second AZD1222 dose. Receptor source: an adult who received the AZD1222 COVID-19 vaccine.

J is TRBJ2-3 and V is TRBV2; D not resolved. The CDR3 consists of 12 residues. V lost 7 bases to trimming and J lost 5 bases, with 10 bases between them. Germline V lookup: CDR1 SNHLY, CDR2 FYNNEI. The CDR3 is CASTLLGDTQYF. The DNA for the CDR3 is TGTGCCAGCACATTGTTGGGAGATACGCAGTATTTT.

This clone occurred once. The chain carries TRBV19 and TRBJ1-1; possibly TRBD1 for D (5 bases). CDR3 length equals 17 residues. V was trimmed by 0 bases and J by 5 bases, leaving 19 bases between them. Germline V CDR1 and CDR2: LNHDA, SQIVND (reference sequence). CDR3: CASSIDPRQTRRTEAFF. Here the CDR3 DNA reads TGTGCCAGTAGTATAGATCCTCGACAGACGCGGCGGACTGAAGCTTTCTTT.

The genes are TRBV7-6 and TRBJ1-2; D uncertain. Germline CDR1 is SGHVS and CDR2 is FNYEAQ. The CDR3 is made up of 14 amino acids. V was clipped by 1 base and J by 8 bases, with 14 bases between them. The CDR3 reads CASSLEYGDGGYTF. The CDR3 nucleotides read TGTGCCAGCAGCTTAGAATACGGGGATGGAGGCTACACCTTC. The variable domain in full, with the rest retrieved from reference TRBV7-6 and TRBJ1-2, is GAGVSQSPRYKVTKRGQDVALRCDPISGHVSLYWYRQALGQGPEFLTYFNYEAQQDKSGLPNDRFSAERPEGSISTLTIQRTEQRDSAMYRCASSLEYGDGGYTFGSGTRLTVV.

Only a few counts were recorded for this clone. This chain links TRBV2 with TRBJ2-7; D is possibly TRBD1 (5 bases). The CDR3 length is 12 residues. The V and J ends lost 6 bases and 1 base respectively, with 7 bases between them. Germline V gene data show CDR1 as SNHLY and CDR2 as FYNNEI. The CDR3 spells CASRAGSYEQYF. DNA of the CDR3: TGTGCCAGCAGAGCAGGGTCCTACGAGCAGTACTTC. Drawing the rest from reference TRBV2 and TRBJ2-7, the complete variable domain is EPEVTQTPSHQVTQMGQEVILRCVPISNHLYFYWYRQILGQKVEFLVSFYNNEISEKSEIFDDQFSVERPDGSNFTLKIRSTKLEDSAMYFCASRAGSYEQYFGPGTRLTVT.

In DNA form, the CDR3 reads TGTGCCAGCAGCGCGACAGGGACCTCTGGGGCCAACGTCCTGACTTTC. Amino acid sequence: CASSATGTSGANVLTF. The rearrangement uses TRBV2 and TRBJ2-6, with 7 bases matching TRBD1. CDR1 SNHLY and CDR2 FYNNEI come from the germline V gene. After removal of 6 bases from V and 0 bases from J, the junction contained 5 bases not matched to a gene. The CDR3 sequence is 16 residues long.

V gene TRBV5-1 combines with J gene TRBJ2-3, with D possibly matching TRBD2 (6 bases). Trimming shortened V by 0 bases and J by 4 bases, and 9 bases separated the two germline ends. The CDR3 is 14 amino acids. The germline V gene encodes CDR1 SGHRS and CDR2 YFSETQ. The CDR3 DNA sequence: TGCGCCAGCAGCTTGGTCAGGGAGGCAGATACGCAGTATTTT. Amino acid sequence: CASSLVREADTQYF.

The chain has TRBV30 and TRBJ2-3; the D is unclear. Trimming pared 3 bases from V and 3 bases from J, leaving 10 bases between. CDR3 size: 13 residues. Germline-derived CDR1 and CDR2 are GTSNPN and SVGIG (reference sequence). The CDR3 region is CAWRQVPTDTQYF. CDR3 DNA sequence: TGTGCCTGGAGGCAGGTGCCGACAGATACGCAGTATTTT.

The chain's CDR3 is CASSDRINQPQHF. DNA for the CDR3: TGTGCCAGCAGCGACAGGATCAATCAGCCCCAGCATTTT. V usage is TRBV6-2 or TRBV6-3 and J usage is TRBJ1-5; a weak D match, TRBD1 (6 bases). Germline-derived CDR1 and CDR2 are MNHEY and SVGEGT. The CDR3 is 13 amino acids. The V gene lost 6 bases and the J gene lost 3 bases, with 9 bases spanning the gap.

This sequence joins TRBV30 and TRBJ2-7; D is uncertain. Trimming removed 3 bases from V and 3 bases from J, with 9 bases in between. The CDR3 is made up of 12 amino acids. The germline gives CDR1 GTSNPN, CDR2 SVGIG (reference sequence). The CDR3 DNA reads as TGTGCCTGGAGCCGGACCCTCTACGAGCAGTACTTC. Its protein is CAWSRTLYEQYF.

The rearrangement links TRBV28 to TRBJ2-1; TRBD2 might be the D (5 bases). Trimming removed 5 bases at V and 5 bases at J, with 22 bases between. The CDR3 contains 17 residues. Looked up from germline, CDR1 is MDHEN and CDR2 is SYDVKM. CDR3 sequence: CASSPTSIVGVDNEQFF. The CDR3 DNA reads TGTGCCAGCAGTCCAACCTCCATCGTGGGAGTAGACAATGAGCAGTTCTTC.

The V and J genes are TRBV18 and TRBJ1-3, with 7 bases identical to TRBD1. Germline V gives CDR1 KGHSH, CDR2 LQKENI. This CDR3 spans 15 amino acids. J lost 0 bases, V lost 5 bases, and 4 bases had no gene match. The DNA of the CDR3 is TGTGCCAGCTCAAGACAGGGCTCCTCTGGAAACACCATATATTTT. Protein sequence: CASSRQGSSGNTIYF.

The chain links TRBV15 to TRBJ2-6; D is undetermined. Trimming took 4 bases from V and 1 from J, leaving 14 bases between them. The V gene's germline CDR1 is LNHNV and CDR2 YYDKDF (reference sequence). This CDR3 is built from 17 residues. The CDR3 loop is CATSNRPSGSGANVLTF. Here the CDR3 DNA reads TGTGCCACCAGCAACAGACCTAGTGGGTCTGGGGCCAACGTCCTGACTTTC.

This clone has more than one count but fewer than ten. The chain is built from TRBV5-6 and TRBJ2-1; 9 nucleotides agree with TRBD2. Losses at the gene ends were 5 bases for V and 9 bases for J; bases not matched to a gene: 15. The CDR3 extends over 16 amino acids. Germline CDR1 and CDR2: SGHDT and YYEEEE. DNA for the CDR3: TGTGCCAGCAGGTTTACGACTAGCGGCAGGGCGGGTGAGCAGTTCTTC. Translated: CASRFTTSGRAGEQFF.